Following are 16 T cell receptor beta chains from one sample sequenced in a study of blood T cells in healthy people across ages. The second PCR ran about 6 to 12 cycles with a sample-barcoded 5' primer and J-beta primers. One entry per CDR3 protein, called by TCRdb with MiXCR from the 5' RACE reads. This repertoire shows 1 million or so distinct CDR3 sequences, under 45% found once; its top ten account for 15% to 20%. The sample was blood. Every receptor here comes from a woman aged 60-70 years in good health.

This clonotype was counted a few times. The chain joins TRBV10-3 to TRBJ2-3, with 11 bases matching TRBD2. Germline-derived CDR1 and CDR2 are ENHRY and SYGVKD. The J segment lost 1 base and the V segment lost 2 bases, leaving 14 bases of the junction unmatched. This CDR3 spans 20 amino acids. CDR3 protein: CAISEPGLAEDPSGTDTQYF. The DNA of the CDR3 is TGTGCCATCAGTGAGCCGGGACTAGCGGAAGACCCCTCTGGCACAGATACGCAGTATTTT.

This clonotype appeared a few times. The chain employs TRBV6-2 or TRBV6-3 and TRBJ2-1, with 8 bases matching TRBD1. Unmatched junction bases numbered 9, after V lost 6 bases and J lost 5 bases. The CDR3 has 15 amino acids. Germline loops: CDR1 MNHEY, CDR2 SVGEGT. The CDR3 DNA reads TGTGCCAGCAGCCCCCGGACAGGGTCCGACAATGAGCAGTTCTTC. It encodes CASSPRTGSDNEQFF.

The gene calls are TRBV12-3 or TRBV12-4 and TRBJ2-5; 8 bases map to TRBD2. Trimming removed 8 bases from V and 11 bases from J; junction bases left unmatched: 19. CDR3 size: 15 residues. The CDR3 here is CASLSGTKNYNEQYF. CDR3 coding DNA: TGTGCCAGCCTTAGCGGGACAAAAAACTACAATGAGCAGTACTTC.

This clonotype has just a few counts. The gene calls are TRBV10-3 and TRBJ2-1, with 8 bases that match TRBD2. The CDR3 covers 13 residues. Germline V CDR1 and CDR2: ENHRY, SYGVKD. J gave up 9 bases and V 10 bases, and 11 bases lay outside the gene matches. DNA for the CDR3: TGTGCCACCCGGGCCGGGACTAGTGTTGAGCAGTTCTTC. It specifies CATRAGTSVEQFF.

The chain recombines TRBV6-5 with TRBJ2-7; the D is unclear. The CDR3 is 14 residues long. CDR1 is MNHEY, CDR2 SVGAGI, per germline. Trimming shortened V by 3 bases and J by 6 bases, and 15 bases separated the two germline ends. CDR3 nucleotide sequence: TGTGCCAGCAGTTATCAGGCAGACACGGCCGAGCAGTACTTC. Translating it yields CASSYQADTAEQYF.

As to this clonotype: A much more abundant neighbour one base away suggests this may be a read error. The V call is TRBV11-2, the J call TRBJ2-1, with D possibly matching TRBD2 (6 bases). V was pared by 5 bases and J by 10 bases, with 21 bases between. CDR3 length: 15 amino acids. The germline V gene has CDR1 SGHAT and CDR2 FQNNGV. DNA of the CDR3: TGTGCCAGCAGCCTCGGCGGGACCAGCTCCTACGAGCAGTTCTTC. Its translation: CASSLGGTSSYEQFF.

This clonotype was seen more than once but under ten times. This chain joins TRBV12-5 and TRBJ1-2; D gene ambiguous. The germline gives CDR1 LGHNT, CDR2 FRNRAP. V was trimmed by 0 bases and J by 6 bases, leaving 8 bases between them. This CDR3 contains 13 residues. The CDR3: CASGLVLSDGYTF. As DNA, the CDR3 is TGTGCTAGTGGTTTGGTACTTTCTGATGGCTACACCTTC.

This clonotype was seen a handful of times. The rearrangement joins TRBV20-1 to TRBJ2-3; 13 positions agree with TRBD2. This CDR3 comprises 16 residues. The J segment lost 4 bases and the V segment lost 4 bases, leaving 8 bases of the junction unmatched. The germline CDR1 and CDR2 sequences are DFQATT and SNEGSKA (reference sequence). This CDR3 reads CSATVLAGGHADTQYF. The CDR3 coding sequence is TGCAGTGCTACAGTACTAGCGGGAGGGCACGCAGATACGCAGTATTTT.

V gene TRBV20-1 combines with J gene TRBJ1-5, with 7 bases matching TRBD1. J lost 3 bases, V lost 5 bases, and 7 bases had no gene match. This CDR3 region has 14 residues. The germline V gene encodes CDR1 DFQATT and CDR2 SNEGSKA (reference sequence). The CDR3 DNA is TGCAGTGCTGCAAAACAGGGGAACAATCAGCCCCAGCATTTT. Protein: CSAAKQGNNQPQHF.

Details on this clonotype: Being one base from a much bigger clone, this may be a read error. The V call is TRBV25-1, the J call TRBJ2-7; D is uncertain. Germline lookup yields CDR1 MGHDK and CDR2 SYGVNS. The V and J ends lost 6 bases and 2 bases respectively, with 8 bases between them. The CDR3 is 12 residues long. The CDR3 DNA reads as TGTGCCAGCAGGCACGACCCCTACGAGCAGTACTTC. Translation: CASRHDPYEQYF.

This sequence joins TRBV28 and TRBJ1-2, with 8 bases lining up with TRBD1. This CDR3 contains 16 residues. CDR1 and CDR2 from the germline V gene are MDHEN and SYDVKM. Unmatched junction bases numbered 8, after V lost 1 base and J lost 4 bases. The CDR3 sequence: CASSLFHQGQGYGYTF. The CDR3 DNA reads TGTGCCAGCAGTTTATTCCATCAAGGACAGGGCTATGGCTACACCTTC.

The chain employs TRBV7-9 and TRBJ2-7; 10 bases fit TRBD1. Trimming at V came to 5 bases and at J to 4 bases, leaving 8 bases not matched to a gene. CDR1 and CDR2 (germline): SEHNR, FQNEAQ (reference sequence). The CDR3 loop spans 15 amino acids. The CDR3 DNA follows: TGTGCCAGCAGCCCGCGACAGGGGGCGTTTTACGAGCAGTACTTC. Protein sequence: CASSPRQGAFYEQYF.

The V and J genes are TRBV5-8 and TRBJ1-1; possible D gene TRBD1, 6 bases. The CDR3 totals 15 residues. Trimming shortened V by 3 bases and J by 0 bases, and 12 bases separated the two germline ends. Looked up from germline, CDR1 is SGHTS and CDR2 is YDEGEE. CDR3 in DNA: TGTGCCAGCAGCTGGGGGGGCAGCTTGAACACTGAAGCTTTCTTT. Translation gives CASSWGGSLNTEAFF.

The V gene is TRBV4-1, the J gene TRBJ2-2; D is ambiguous. This CDR3 has 14 residues. Germline CDR1 reads MGHRA; CDR2 reads YSYEKL. With 1 base removed from V and 6 bases from J, the gap between germline ends came to 9 bases. CDR3 sequence: CASSQGGVPGELFF. The CDR3 DNA reads TGCGCCAGCAGCCAAGGTGGGGTACCCGGGGAGCTGTTTTTT.

The V call is TRBV30, the J call TRBJ2-1; the D is unclear. The CDR3 contains 12 residues. The V gene lost 4 bases and the J gene lost 5 bases, with 9 bases spanning the gap. Germline lookup yields CDR1 GTSNPN and CDR2 SVGIG (reference sequence). CDR3 sequence reads: CAWIPSHNEQFF. CDR3 bases: TGTGCCTGGATACCTTCCCACAATGAGCAGTTCTTC.

V and J are TRBV5-1 and TRBJ2-1; 7 nucleotides agree with TRBD2. The V and J ends lost 2 bases and 9 bases, in that order; junction bases with no gene match: 11. The length of the CDR3 is 15 residues. CDR1 SGHRS and CDR2 YFSETQ come from the germline V gene. This CDR3 reads CASSLRAGVGSEQFF. The CDR3 nucleotides are TGCGCCAGCAGCTTAAGGGCGGGAGTGGGCAGTGAGCAGTTCTTC. Full variable domain (remainder filled in from reference TRBV5-1 and TRBJ2-1): KAGVTQTPRYLIKTRGQQVTLSCSPISGHRSVSWYQQTPGQGLQFLFEYFSETQRNKGNFPGRFSGRQFSNSRSEMNVSTLELGDSALYLCASSLRAGVGSEQFFGPGTRLTVL.